This T cell receptor (beta chain) was captured by sequencing in a study of CD8+CD57+ T cells in acquired aplastic anemia. Study findings and constraints: Patients shared approximately 30 CD8+ CDR3 sequences with controls.

In regard to this clonotype: What it binds is not known.

An expansion of CD8+CD57+ cells by flow cytometry had been shown in patients chosen for sequencing. Genomic DNA, the template, was used for profiling of the TCR beta VDJ and CDR3. TCRdb reanalysed the reads using MiXCR and keeps one entry per CDR3 protein. The data hold roughly 260,000 distinct CDR3 sequences, with around 43% observed a single time. J lost 9 bases, V lost 7 bases, and 3 bases had no gene match. The CDR3 runs to 13 residues. CDR1 is MGHDK and CDR2 is SYGVNS in the germline V gene. The V call is TRBV25-1, the J call TRBJ1-6, with 10 bases lining up with TRBD1. The material sequenced was sorted CD4+, CD8+, or CD8+CD57+ T cells (not recorded which) from PBMCs. The receptor's source is a human donor with aplastic anemia. The CDR3 DNA is TGTGCCAGCACCGGGACAGGGGCTTCACCCCTCCACTTT. Its protein product is CASTGTGASPLHF. Complete variable domain (other parts from reference TRBV25-1 and TRBJ1-6): EADIYQTPRYLVIGTGKKITLECSQTMGHDKMYWYQQDPGMELHLIHYSYGVNSTEKGDLSSESTVSRIRTEHFPLTLESARPSHTSQYLCASTGTGASPLHFGNGTRLTVT.